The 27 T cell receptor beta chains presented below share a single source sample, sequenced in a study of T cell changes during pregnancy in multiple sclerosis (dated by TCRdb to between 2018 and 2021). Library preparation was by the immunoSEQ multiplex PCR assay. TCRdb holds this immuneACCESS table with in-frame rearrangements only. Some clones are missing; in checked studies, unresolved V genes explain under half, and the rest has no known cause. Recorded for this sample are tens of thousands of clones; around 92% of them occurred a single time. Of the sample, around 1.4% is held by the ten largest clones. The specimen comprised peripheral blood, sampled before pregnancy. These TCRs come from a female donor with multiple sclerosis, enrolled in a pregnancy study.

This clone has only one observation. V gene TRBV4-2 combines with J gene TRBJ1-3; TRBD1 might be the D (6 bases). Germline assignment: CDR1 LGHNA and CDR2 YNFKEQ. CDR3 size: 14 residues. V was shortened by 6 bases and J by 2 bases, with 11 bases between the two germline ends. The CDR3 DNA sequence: TGTGCCAGCAGGAAACAGGGTACTGGAAACACCATATATTTT. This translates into CASRKQGTGNTIYF.

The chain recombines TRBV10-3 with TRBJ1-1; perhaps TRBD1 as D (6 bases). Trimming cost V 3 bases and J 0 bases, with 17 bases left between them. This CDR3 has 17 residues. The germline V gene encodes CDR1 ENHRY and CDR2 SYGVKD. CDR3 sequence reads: CAISETTGSGMNTEAFF. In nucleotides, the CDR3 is TGTGCCATCAGTGAAACCACAGGGTCGGGGATGAACACTGAAGCTTTCTTT.

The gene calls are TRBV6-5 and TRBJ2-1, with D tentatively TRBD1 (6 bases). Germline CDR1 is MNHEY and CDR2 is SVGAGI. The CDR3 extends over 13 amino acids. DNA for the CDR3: TGTGCTGTCGAGAAACAGGGAACCCAACGGCAGTTCTTC. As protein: CAVEKQGTQRQFF.

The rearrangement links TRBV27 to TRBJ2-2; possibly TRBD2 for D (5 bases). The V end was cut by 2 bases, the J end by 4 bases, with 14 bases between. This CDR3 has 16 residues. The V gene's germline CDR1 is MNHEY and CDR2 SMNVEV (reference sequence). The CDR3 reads CASSLDYRTLTGELFF. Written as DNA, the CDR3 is TGTGCCAGCAGTTTAGACTACCGGACCCTCACCGGGGAGCTGTTTTTT.

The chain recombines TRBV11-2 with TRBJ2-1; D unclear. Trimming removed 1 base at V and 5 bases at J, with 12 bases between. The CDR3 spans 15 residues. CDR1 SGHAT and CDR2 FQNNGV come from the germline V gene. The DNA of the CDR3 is TGTGCCAGCAGCTTAGGGCGTCGGGTAGACAATGAGCAGTTCTTC. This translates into CASSLGRRVDNEQFF.

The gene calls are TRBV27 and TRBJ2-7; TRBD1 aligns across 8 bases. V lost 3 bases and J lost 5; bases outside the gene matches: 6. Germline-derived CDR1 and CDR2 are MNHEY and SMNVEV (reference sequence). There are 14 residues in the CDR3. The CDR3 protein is CASSLGRGLNEQYF. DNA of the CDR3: TGTGCCAGCAGTTTGGGCAGGGGGCTTAACGAGCAGTACTTC.

The CDR3 reads CASSITGSGTEAFF. The CDR3 DNA sequence: TGTGCCAGCAGCATTACGGGAAGCGGCACTGAAGCTTTCTTT. The gene calls are TRBV9 and TRBJ1-1, with D hard to call. CDR3 length: 14 amino acids. With 4 bases removed from V and 4 bases from J, the gap between germline ends came to 14 bases. In germline, CDR1 is SGDLS, CDR2 YYNGEE.

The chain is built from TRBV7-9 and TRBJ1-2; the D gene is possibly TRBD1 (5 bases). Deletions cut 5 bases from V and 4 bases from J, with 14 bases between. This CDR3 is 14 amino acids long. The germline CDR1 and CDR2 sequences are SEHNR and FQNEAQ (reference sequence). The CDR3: CASSPGRDFYGYTF. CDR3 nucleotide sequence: TGTGCCAGCAGCCCCGGCCGGGACTTCTATGGCTACACCTTC. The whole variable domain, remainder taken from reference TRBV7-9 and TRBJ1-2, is DTGVSQNPRHKITKRGQNVTFRCDPISEHNRLYWYRQTLGQGPEFLTYFQNEAQLEKSRLLSDRFSAERPKGSFSTLEIQRTEQGDSAMYLCASSPGRDFYGYTFGSGTRLTVV.

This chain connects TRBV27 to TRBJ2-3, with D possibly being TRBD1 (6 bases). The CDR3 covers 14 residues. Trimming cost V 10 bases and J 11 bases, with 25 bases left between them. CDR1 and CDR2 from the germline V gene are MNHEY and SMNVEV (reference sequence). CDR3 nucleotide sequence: TGTGCCATCCCCATTCGGACAGTCTGGAATTGGCAGTATTTT. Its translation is CAIPIRTVWNWQYF.

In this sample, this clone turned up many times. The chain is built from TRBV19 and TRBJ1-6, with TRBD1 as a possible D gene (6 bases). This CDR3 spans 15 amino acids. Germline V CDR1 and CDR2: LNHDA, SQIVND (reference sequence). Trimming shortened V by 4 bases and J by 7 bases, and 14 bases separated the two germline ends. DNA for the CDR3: TGTGCCAGTAGTAATCTGGGCAGGGGCAATTCACCCCTCCACTTT. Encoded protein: CASSNLGRGNSPLHF.

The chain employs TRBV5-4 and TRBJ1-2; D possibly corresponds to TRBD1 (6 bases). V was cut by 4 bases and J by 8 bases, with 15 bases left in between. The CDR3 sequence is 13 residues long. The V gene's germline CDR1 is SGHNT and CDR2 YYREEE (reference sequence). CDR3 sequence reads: CASSPDSLRGYTF. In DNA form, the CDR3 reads TGTGCCAGCAGCCCGGACAGCCTCCGGGGCTACACCTTC.

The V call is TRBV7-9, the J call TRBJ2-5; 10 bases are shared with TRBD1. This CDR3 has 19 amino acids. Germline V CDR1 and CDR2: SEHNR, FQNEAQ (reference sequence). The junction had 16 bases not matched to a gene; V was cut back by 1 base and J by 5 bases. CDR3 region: CASSLVSLGTGALAETQYF. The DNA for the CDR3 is TGTGCCAGCAGCTTAGTGTCTCTCGGGACAGGGGCCCTCGCCGAGACCCAGTACTTC.

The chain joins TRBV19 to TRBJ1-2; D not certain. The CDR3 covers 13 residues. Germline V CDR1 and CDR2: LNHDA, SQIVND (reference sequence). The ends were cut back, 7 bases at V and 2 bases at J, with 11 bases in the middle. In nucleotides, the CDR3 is TGTGCCAGTACGCGGGCGGAGAACTATGGCTACACCTTC. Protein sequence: CASTRAENYGYTF.

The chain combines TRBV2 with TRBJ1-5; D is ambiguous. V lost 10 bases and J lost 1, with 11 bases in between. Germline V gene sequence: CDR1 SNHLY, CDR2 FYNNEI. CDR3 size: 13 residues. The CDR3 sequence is CATWGGSNQPQHF. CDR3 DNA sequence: TGTGCCACTTGGGGAGGGAGCAATCAGCCCCAGCATTTT.

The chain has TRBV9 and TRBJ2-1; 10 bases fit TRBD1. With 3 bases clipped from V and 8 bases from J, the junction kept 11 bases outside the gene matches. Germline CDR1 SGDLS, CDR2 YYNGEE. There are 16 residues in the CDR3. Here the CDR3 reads CASSAPLRQGADEQFF. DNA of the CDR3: TGTGCCAGCAGCGCGCCCCTTCGACAGGGGGCTGATGAGCAGTTCTTC.

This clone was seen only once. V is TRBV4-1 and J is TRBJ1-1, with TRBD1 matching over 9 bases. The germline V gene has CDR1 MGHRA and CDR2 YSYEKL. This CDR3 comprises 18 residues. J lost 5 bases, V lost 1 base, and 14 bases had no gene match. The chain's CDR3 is CASSQGPGTGYGGTEAFF. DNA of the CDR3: TGCGCCAGCAGCCAAGGTCCCGGGACAGGGTACGGGGGTACTGAAGCTTTCTTT.

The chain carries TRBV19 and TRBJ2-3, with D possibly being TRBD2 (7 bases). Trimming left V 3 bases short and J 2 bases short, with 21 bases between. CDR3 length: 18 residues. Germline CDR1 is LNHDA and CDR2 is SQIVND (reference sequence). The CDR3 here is CASSIGWRGRSITDTQYF. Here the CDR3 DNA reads TGTGCCAGTAGTATCGGGTGGCGGGGGCGATCTATCACAGATACGCAGTATTTT.

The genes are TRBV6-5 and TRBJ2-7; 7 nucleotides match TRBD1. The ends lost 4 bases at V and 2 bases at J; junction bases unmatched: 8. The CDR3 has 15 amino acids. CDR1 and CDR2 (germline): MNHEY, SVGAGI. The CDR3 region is CASSSYRDSTYEQYF. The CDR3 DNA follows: TGTGCCAGCAGTTCCTACCGGGACAGCACCTACGAGCAGTACTTC.

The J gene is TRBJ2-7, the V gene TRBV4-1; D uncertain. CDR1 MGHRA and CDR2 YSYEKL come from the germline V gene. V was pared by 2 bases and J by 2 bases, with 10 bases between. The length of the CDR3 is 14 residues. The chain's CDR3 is CASSQRLQTYEQYF. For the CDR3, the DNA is TGCGCCAGCAGCCAACGGCTACAGACCTACGAGCAGTACTTC.

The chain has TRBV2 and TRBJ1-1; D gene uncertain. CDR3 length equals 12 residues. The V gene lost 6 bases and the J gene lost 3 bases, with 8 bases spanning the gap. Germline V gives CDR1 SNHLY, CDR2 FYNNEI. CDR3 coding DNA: TGTGCCAGCAGCGGCGAGGACACTGAAGCTTTCTTT. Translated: CASSGEDTEAFF.

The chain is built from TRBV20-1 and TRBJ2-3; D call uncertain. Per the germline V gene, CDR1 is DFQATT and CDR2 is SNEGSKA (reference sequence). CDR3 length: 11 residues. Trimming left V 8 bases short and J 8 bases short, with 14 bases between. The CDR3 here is CSPHVDSTQYF. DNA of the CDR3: TGCAGTCCTCACGTTGACTCTACGCAGTATTTT.

This CDR3 is CASSQASGGSNEQFF. The CDR3 nucleotides are TGCGCCAGCAGCCAAGCTAGCGGGGGTAGTAATGAGCAGTTCTTC. The V call is TRBV4-1, the J call TRBJ2-1, with 10 nucleotides matching TRBD2. The germline V gene has CDR1 MGHRA and CDR2 YSYEKL. Trimming cost V 1 base and J 7 bases; bases outside gene matches: 4. CDR3 length: 15 amino acids.

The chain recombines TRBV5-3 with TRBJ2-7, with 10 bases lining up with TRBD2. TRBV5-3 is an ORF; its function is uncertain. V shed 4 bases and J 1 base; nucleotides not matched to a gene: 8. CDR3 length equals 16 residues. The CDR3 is CARSLAQTSGSYEQYF. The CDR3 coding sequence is TGTGCCAGAAGCCTTGCTCAGACTAGCGGGTCCTACGAGCAGTACTTC.

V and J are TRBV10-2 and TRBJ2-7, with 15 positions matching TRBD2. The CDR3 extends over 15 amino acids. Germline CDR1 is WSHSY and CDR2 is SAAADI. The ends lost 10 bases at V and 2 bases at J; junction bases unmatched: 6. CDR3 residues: CATAGLAGGPYEQYF. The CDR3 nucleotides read TGCGCCACCGCGGGACTAGCGGGGGGTCCCTACGAGCAGTACTTC.

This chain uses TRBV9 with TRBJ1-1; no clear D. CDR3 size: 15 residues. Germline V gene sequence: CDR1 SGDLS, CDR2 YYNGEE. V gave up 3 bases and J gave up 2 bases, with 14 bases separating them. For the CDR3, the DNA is TGTGCCAGCAGCGGACGGTTCGCGGAAAACACTGAAGCTTTCTTT. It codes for CASSGRFAENTEAFF.

Written as DNA, the CDR3 is TGTGCCGGAACTAGCGGGGCGTTTCCGAACGAGCAGTACTTC. It is translated as CAGTSGAFPNEQYF. This chain uses TRBV6-1 with TRBJ2-7; TRBD2 matches at 10 bases. From germline, CDR1 is MNHNS and CDR2 SASEGT. V trimming: 11 bases; J trimming: 5 bases; junction bases outside the gene matches: 12. The CDR3 consists of 14 residues.

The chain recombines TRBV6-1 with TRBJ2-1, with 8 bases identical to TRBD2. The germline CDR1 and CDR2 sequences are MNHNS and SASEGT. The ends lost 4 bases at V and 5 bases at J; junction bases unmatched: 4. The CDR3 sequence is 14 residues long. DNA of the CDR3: TGTGCCAGCAGTGTTAGCGGGGCGAACAATGAGCAGTTCTTC. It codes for CASSVSGANNEQFF.